This TCR beta chain derives from a study of T cell responses to AZD1222 COVID-19 vaccine. Germline V gene data show CDR1 as KGHSH and CDR2 as LQKENI. V was shortened by 6 bases and J by 4 bases, with 18 bases between the two germline ends. This CDR3 is 15 amino acids long. Study results and limitations: Increases in Spike-specific TCR breadth and depth were seen after two AZD1222 doses.

In regard to this clone: Its antigen remains unidentified.

Data came from immunoSEQ multiplex PCR; TCRdb stores just in-frame clones and leaves some out. The table includes 150,000 or so clones, about 85% detected once. The source was peripheral blood, collected on day 0 of AZD1222 vaccination. V is TRBV18 and J is TRBJ1-1, with TRBD1 as a possible D gene (5 bases). The clonotype was recovered from an adult in good health. The CDR3 is CASSEEGSWSTEAFF. The CDR3 DNA follows: TGTGCCAGCTCTGAAGAGGGGAGTTGGAGCACTGAAGCTTTCTTT.